The clone carrying this T cell receptor beta chain has at least ten counts. These data come from a study of low-dose radiotherapy and immunotherapy resistance in tumors. Primers targeting TRAV and TRBV primed first-strand cDNA, covering alpha and beta chains. TCRs were put through roughly 19 PCR cycles of amplification with Phusion. A constant-region primer and the V-primer adapter served as the primer pair. TCRdb re-called the reads through MiXCR, storing one row per CDR3 protein. The data show 95,000 to 100,000 distinct CDR3 sequences, 20% to 25% seen once. The germline V gene has CDR1 LNHDA and CDR2 SQIVND (reference sequence). The CDR3 has 15 amino acids. J lost 7 bases, V lost 0 bases, and 3 bases had no gene match. The time point here: after trial treatment. This sample's treatment: LDRT plus nivolumab, ipilimumab, low-dose cyclophosphamide and aspirin (RACIN trial). Administered to the donors were nivolumab, ipilimumab, aspirin, low-dose cyclophosphamide and low-dose radiotherapy.

The receptor was isolated from a male donor with prostate cancer. The gene calls are TRBV19 and TRBJ1-5; 10 bases align to TRBD1. Sequenced material: PBMCs, taken after low-dose radiotherapy plus immunotherapy. The DNA of the CDR3 is TGTGCCAGTAGTATAGAGGGACAGGGGAGGCAGCCCCAGCATTTT. Its translation: CASSIEGQGRQPQHF.